Shown below are 29 T cell receptor beta chains from a single sample sequenced in a study of T cells in women clearing cervical HPV infection. Data came from immunoSEQ multiplex PCR; TCRdb stores just in-frame clones and leaves some out. Its clone listing holds under 50,000 clones. Specimen: blood buffy coat. The receptor source for this set is a woman aged 18 to 75 with a cervical HPV16 infection that either progressed to CIN3+ or cleared (not recorded which).

With respect to this clone: The read stops 3 residues short of the end of the CDR3; the missing end is completed from the germline J gene. The gene calls are TRBV20-1 and TRBJ2-2, with 7 bases fitting TRBD1. This CDR3 contains 14 residues. Germline loops: CDR1 DFQATT, CDR2 SNEGSKA (reference sequence). The CDR3 DNA, read in part, is TGCAGTGCTGGGGGACAGCGTAGGTCTGAAAAG. Translated, it gives CSAGGQRRSEK. The CDR3 reads in full as CSAGGQRRSEKLFF.

Concerning this clone itself: Read data end 3 residues before the CDR3 end; the end is taken from the germline J gene. The chain combines TRBV6-1 with TRBJ2-1; 7 bases map to TRBD1. The V and J ends lost 6 bases and 9 bases, in that order; junction bases with no gene match: 14. Germline values: CDR1 MNHNS, CDR2 SASEGT. The length of the CDR3 is 15 residues. The DNA read from the CDR3 is TGTGCCAGCAGAGAACAGGGGCAGGGAAGGGGTGAG. Residues: CASREQGQGRGE. The whole CDR3 reads CASREQGQGRGEQFF.

A note on this clone: The read ends 3 residues shy of where the CDR3 ends; the end is completed using the germline J gene. The chain has TRBV5-1 and TRBJ2-7, with 12 bases aligning to TRBD2. The germline CDR1 and CDR2 sequences are SGHRS and YFSETQ. CDR3 length: 15 amino acids. V was clipped by 6 bases and J by 5 bases; unmatched bases: 9. The CDR3 region is CASKGLAGGPDEQYF. Partial CDR3 DNA: TGCGCCAGCAAAGGGCTAGCGGGAGGGCCCGACGAG.

A note on this clone: The read ends 3 residues shy of where the CDR3 ends; the end is completed using the germline J gene. The rearrangement joins TRBV5-1 to TRBJ2-3; perhaps TRBD1 as D (6 bases). The CDR3 consists of 16 residues. Germline CDR1 reads SGHRS; CDR2 reads YFSETQ. The CDR3 DNA, read in part, is TGCGCCAGCAGCTTGGGGGCAGGGGAGTACCAAGAGACG. Translated: CASSLGAGEYQET. In full, the CDR3 is CASSLGAGEYQETQYF.

As for this clone: The CDR3 end lies 3 residues beyond the end of the read and is filled in from the germline J gene. The chain has TRBV10-3 and TRBJ2-3, with D perhaps matching TRBD2 (6 bases). This CDR3 is built from 12 residues. Germline V gene sequence: CDR1 ENHRY, CDR2 SYGVKD. The part of the CDR3 DNA that was read is TGTGCCATCAGTTCAGGGACTCAGCCG. It codes for CAISSGTQP. The whole CDR3 protein reads CAISSGTQPQYF.

Concerning this clone itself: The CDR3 end is not reached by the read, which stops 3 residues before it; the germline J gene fills it in. The V and J genes are TRBV11-2 and TRBJ2-3, with 10 bases aligning to TRBD2. This CDR3 region has 13 residues. Germline V gives CDR1 SGHAT, CDR2 FQNNGV. CDR3 region: CASTGLAQETQYF. CDR3 DNA (partial): TGTGCCAGCACGGGACTAGCGCAAGAGACG.

In the case of this clone: Coverage ceases 3 residues before the CDR3 finishes, and the germline J gene fills in the end. This chain links TRBV18 with TRBJ1-6; the match to TRBD1 covers 9 bases. The CDR3 is 14 residues long. With V trimmed by 6 bases and J by 9 bases, 6 bases remained unmatched. Germline CDR1 KGHSH, CDR2 LQKENI. This chain's CDR3 is CASSRQGGGSPLHF. The CDR3 bases that were read are TGTGCCAGCTCCCGACAGGGGGGCGGTTCACCC. Supplemented by reference TRBV18 and TRBJ1-6, the full variable domain reads NAGVMQNPRHLVRRRGQEARLRCSPMKGHSHVYWYRQLPEEGLKFMVYLQKENIIDESGMPKERFSAEFPKEGPSILRIQQVVRGDSAAYFCASSRQGGGSPLHFGNGTRLTVT.

Regarding this clone: The read ends 3 residues early relative to the CDR3; the germline J gene fills the gap. This chain joins TRBV12-5 and TRBJ1-1; 7 bases agree with TRBD1. Germline CDR1 and CDR2: LGHNT and FRNRAP. The CDR3 is 14 residues long. V trimming: 4 bases; J trimming: 3 bases; junction bases outside the gene matches: 5. The CDR3 protein is CASGSDREDTEAFF. The CDR3 DNA, read in part, is TGTGCTAGTGGTTCAGACAGGGAGGACACTGAA.

Concerning this clone itself: The read halts 3 residues ahead of the CDR3 end, with the missing end drawn from the germline J gene. V usage is TRBV7-6 and J usage is TRBJ2-1; the D gene is possibly TRBD1 (6 bases). Deletions cut 2 bases from V and 5 bases from J, with 16 bases between. The CDR3 sequence is 16 residues long. CDR1 is SGHVS and CDR2 is FNYEAQ in the germline V gene. This CDR3 reads CASSLFPRGKNNEQFF. The sequenced CDR3 bases are TGTGCCAGCAGCTTATTCCCCAGGGGAAAAAACAATGAG.

About this clone: The read terminates 3 residues ahead of where the CDR3 ends, so the germline J gene completes it. The genes are TRBV6-1 and TRBJ1-1; TRBD1 is a possible D gene (6 bases). Trimming stripped 4 bases from V and 2 bases from J, with 8 bases between. Per germline, CDR1 MNHNS and CDR2 SASEGT. The CDR3 runs to 13 residues. The CDR3 DNA, read in part, is TGTGCCAGCAGTGCGACAGGAAACACTGAA. Translated, it gives CASSATGNTE. The whole CDR3 region reads CASSATGNTEAFF.

Points on this clone: The CDR3 end is not reached by the read, which stops 3 residues before it; the germline J gene fills it in. The chain combines TRBV7-6 with TRBJ2-3, with D maybe TRBD1 (5 bases). The CDR3 is made up of 14 amino acids. Germline CDR1 reads SGHVS; CDR2 reads FNYEAQ. CDR3: CASSLMTVKETQYF. CDR3 DNA (partial): TGTGCCAGCAGCTTAATGACAGTTAAAGAGACG.

About this clone: The sequence runs out 3 residues before the end of the CDR3; the remainder is reconstructed from the germline J gene. The rearrangement uses TRBV14 and TRBJ2-3, with 10 bases that match TRBD2. V shed 3 bases, J shed 0 bases, and the junction held 9 bases outside the gene matches. CDR3 length: 18 amino acids. Per germline, CDR1 SGHDN and CDR2 FVKESK. Incomplete CDR3 DNA: TGTGCCAGCAGCCAGAGGACTAGCGGAAGAGGGAGCACAGATACG. The encoded protein is CASSQRTSGRGSTDT. The whole CDR3 protein reads CASSQRTSGRGSTDTQYF.

Remarks on this clone: The read ends 3 residues shy of where the CDR3 ends; the end is completed using the germline J gene. The chain links TRBV7-9 to TRBJ2-2; D gene unclear. CDR1 is SEHNR and CDR2 is FQNEAQ in the germline V gene (reference sequence). The CDR3 spans 11 residues. CDR3 amino acids: CASSQGQKLFF. The sequenced part of the CDR3 DNA is TGTGCCAGCAGCCAAGGGCAAAAG.

Comment on this clone: The read falls 3 residues short of the CDR3 end, and the missing part is taken from the germline J gene. This chain joins TRBV28 and TRBJ1-5, with D uncertain. CDR3 length: 16 amino acids. Germline V gives CDR1 MDHEN, CDR2 SYDVKM. With 4 bases removed from V and 1 base from J, the gap between germline ends came to 14 bases. The CDR3 loop is CASSSHSAGSNQPQHF. The CDR3 DNA, read in part, is TGTGCCAGCAGTTCCCATTCCGCGGGGAGCAATCAGCCC.

On this clone: The read is 3 residues too short to cover the CDR3 end, so that end is filled in from the germline J gene. The chain has TRBV6-2 or TRBV6-3 and TRBJ2-1; TRBD2 aligns across 10 bases. Per germline, CDR1 MNHEY and CDR2 SVGEGT. The ends lost 5 bases at V and 8 bases at J; junction bases unmatched: 9. The CDR3 contains 15 residues. CDR3 amino acids: CASSNPGLAPYEQFF. Partial CDR3 DNA: TGTGCCAGCAGTAATCCGGGACTAGCGCCATATGAG.

CDR3: CASLDRVKYEQYF. The part of the CDR3 DNA that was read is TGTGCCAGCTTGGACAGGGTTAAGTACGAG. J is TRBJ2-7 and V is TRBV28, with 8 bases matching TRBD1. Read data end 3 residues before the CDR3 end; the end is taken from the germline J gene. Germline CDR1 and CDR2: MDHEN and SYDVKM. The CDR3 is 13 amino acids. Germline trimming cut 8 bases from V and 4 bases from J; bases unmatched to any gene: 7.

Comments on this clone: The read comes to an end 3 residues before the CDR3 does, leaving the germline J gene to fill in the end. The J gene is TRBJ2-4, the V gene TRBV7-9, with TRBD1 as a possible D gene (5 bases). The CDR3 contains 14 residues. Germline lookup yields CDR1 SEHNR and CDR2 FQNEAQ (reference sequence). CDR3 DNA, as far as it was read: TGTGCCAGCAGCTCCCTGACAGACGGTTATGGT. It encodes CASSSLTDGYG. The whole CDR3 region reads CASSSLTDGYGQYF.

The CDR3 bases that were read are TGTGCCAGTAGTTCACGGACAGGGGAAGCATTTGGC. It encodes CASSSRTGEAFG. The complete CDR3 sequence is CASSSRTGEAFGYTF. The rearrangement links TRBV19 to TRBJ1-2, with TRBD1 matching over 9 bases. The read ends 3 residues early relative to the CDR3; the germline J gene fills the gap. V dropped 5 bases and J dropped 7; count of bases not matched to a gene: 11. Germline CDR1 and CDR2: LNHDA and SQIVND (reference sequence). The CDR3 sequence is 15 residues long.

To note about this clone: The CDR3 end falls 3 residues outside the read, so it is completed with the germline J gene. J is TRBJ2-5 and V is TRBV20-1, with 10 bases that match TRBD2. CDR3 length: 16 residues. The germline V gene has CDR1 DFQATT and CDR2 SNEGSKA (reference sequence). Trimming cost V 0 bases and J 4 bases; bases outside gene matches: 8. CDR3 sequence: CSARDSLAGDPETQYF. Incomplete CDR3 DNA: TGCAGTGCTAGAGATTCCCTAGCGGGAGACCCAGAGACC.

Details on this clone: From the germline J gene comes the end of the CDR3, since the read stops 3 residues before it. The gene calls are TRBV5-1 and TRBJ2-7, with a possible D match to TRBD2 (6 bases). V lost 0 bases and J 0 bases, leaving 10 bases between the germline ends. CDR1 and CDR2 from the germline V gene are SGHRS and YFSETQ. The CDR3 contains 15 residues. The CDR3 region is CASSLDPGVSYEQYF. The sequenced CDR3 bases are TGCGCCAGCAGCTTGGATCCGGGGGTCTCCTACGAG.

A note on this clone: The CDR3 is cut off 3 residues early in the read; its end comes from the germline J gene. The chain couples TRBV5-1 to TRBJ2-3; tentatively, D is TRBD1 (5 bases). Germline CDR1 and CDR2: SGHRS and YFSETQ. CDR3 length: 14 residues. The CDR3: CASSETVWNQPQYF. CDR3 bases read: TGCGCCAGCAGCGAGACAGTCTGGAATCAGCCG.

Regarding this clone: Read sequence stops 3 residues before the CDR3 end, and the germline J gene provides the missing end. The rearrangement uses TRBV7-2 and TRBJ2-3; 7 bases line up with TRBD2. V shed 2 bases and J 5 bases; nucleotides not matched to a gene: 7. Germline CDR1 SGHTA, CDR2 FQGNSA. The CDR3 is made up of 15 amino acids. The CDR3 sequence: CASSLRREHGDTQYF. The covered CDR3 bases are TGTGCCAGCAGCTTACGGCGGGAGCATGGAGATACG.

Note on this clone: The read falls 3 residues short of the CDR3 end, and the missing part is taken from the germline J gene. The chain employs TRBV14 and TRBJ2-7; 8 bases line up with TRBD1. Unmatched junction bases numbered 4, after V lost 3 bases and J lost 0 bases. Germline V gives CDR1 SGHDN, CDR2 FVKESK. The CDR3 totals 15 residues. CDR3 DNA, as far as it was read: TGTGCCAGCAGCCACCGGACAGGGCGCTCCTACGAG. Translation gives CASSHRTGRSYE. The whole CDR3 region reads CASSHRTGRSYEQYF.

Concerning this clone: The missing CDR3 end, 3 residues past where the read stops, is filled in from the germline J gene. The chain carries TRBV7-2 and TRBJ2-5; 9 positions agree with TRBD2. The CDR3 extends over 13 amino acids. The V gene end was trimmed by 5 bases and the J gene end by 5 bases; junction bases not matched to a gene: 3. CDR1 SGHTA and CDR2 FQGNSA come from the germline V gene. CDR3 DNA (partial): TGTGCCAGCAGCGGGACTAGCAGGGAGACC. It encodes CASSGTSRET. The whole CDR3 sequence reads CASSGTSRETQYF.

Turning to this clone: The CDR3 end falls 3 residues outside the read, so it is completed with the germline J gene. The V gene is TRBV6-1, the J gene TRBJ2-1; D might be TRBD1 (6 bases). The germline V gene has CDR1 MNHNS and CDR2 SASEGT. V was cut by 3 bases and J by 9 bases, with 12 bases left in between. This CDR3 spans 13 amino acids. The covered CDR3 bases are TGTGCCAGCAGTGAGAACAGGGCGGTTGAG. Translated: CASSENRAVE. The whole CDR3 protein is CASSENRAVEQFF.

The chain's CDR3 is CASSSRGSNYGQYF. Partial CDR3 DNA: TGTGCCAGCAGCTCGAGGGGGTCTAACTATGGT. The chain links TRBV7-9 to TRBJ2-4; possibly TRBD1 for D (6 bases). Read coverage stops 3 residues before the CDR3 terminus; the germline J gene supplies the remainder. The CDR3 extends over 14 amino acids. Germline CDR1 is SEHNR and CDR2 is FQNEAQ (reference sequence).

A note on this clone: Coverage ceases 3 residues before the CDR3 finishes, and the germline J gene fills in the end. The rearrangement links TRBV6-2 or TRBV6-3 to TRBJ2-2; 7 bases map to TRBD1. CDR3 length: 15 amino acids. The germline gives CDR1 MNHEY, CDR2 SVGEGT. CDR3 DNA, as far as it was read: TGTGCCAGCAGAAACGGACAGGCTGGGGCCAACGTG. It codes for CASRNGQAGANV. The entire CDR3 protein is CASRNGQAGANVLFF.

Remarks on this clone: Read data end 3 residues before the CDR3 end; the end is taken from the germline J gene. The chain is built from TRBV19 and TRBJ2-1; 10 nucleotides match TRBD1. Trimming at V came to 7 bases and at J to 8 bases, leaving 11 bases not matched to a gene. This CDR3 region has 15 residues. The germline V gene encodes CDR1 LNHDA and CDR2 SQIVND (reference sequence). The CDR3 here is CASKLRGQGLHEQFF. The part of the CDR3 DNA that was read is TGTGCCAGTAAGTTGAGGGGACAGGGGTTGCATGAG.

Remarks on this clone: The read finishes 3 residues shy of the CDR3 end, and the germline J gene is used to complete it. The V gene is TRBV20-1, the J gene TRBJ2-7; D not resolved. V lost 7 bases and J 4 bases, leaving 14 bases between the germline ends. CDR1 and CDR2 from the germline V gene are DFQATT and SNEGSKA (reference sequence). This CDR3 region has 12 residues. The covered CDR3 bases are TGCAGTGTTAAGCGCAAACGGTACGAG. This gives the protein CSVKRKRYE. The CDR3 in full is CSVKRKRYEQYF.